These T cell receptor beta chains were read from a single sample in a study of CD8+ T cells in alopecia areata. Assay used: immunoSEQ multiplex PCR; TCRdb lists only in-frame clones, some missing. The sample shows about 91,000 clones, around 44% of them seen only once. Sequencing used CD4+ T cells sorted from blood. The receptors were sampled from a human donor with alopecia areata. CDR3s include the opening cysteine and the closing phenylalanine or tryptophan. A D gene is named only where the DNA matches it firmly. A row's size may be missing; if present it is once, few, many or a size class.

cdr3_nt cdr3_aa d_call v_call clone_size j_call
TGTGCCAGCAGCCTCCTCCAGGCGTCGCCAGGGACCCAGTACTTC CASSLLQASPGTQYF - TRBV14 - TRBJ2-5
TGCAGCGTTGCCACATACAGGGACTTAAACTATGGCTACACCTTC CSVATYRDLNYGYTF - TRBV29-1 - TRBJ1-2
TGCGCCAGCAGCCAAGTTGGGACAGGCGACACTGAAGCTTTCTTT CASSQVGTGDTEAFF TRBD1 TRBV4-1 - TRBJ1-1
TGTGCCTGGACCCAGGACGGTAGAAGCTCCTATAATTCACCCCTCCACTTT CAWTQDGRSSYNSPLHF - TRBV30 few TRBJ1-6
TGTGCCTGGAGACCAAGAGACACTGAAGCTTTCTTT CAWRPRDTEAFF - TRBV30 - TRBJ1-1
TGTGCCTGGAGTGCGGCCCTTCTCCCCTACGAGCAGTACTTC CAWSAALLPYEQYF - TRBV30 few TRBJ2-7
TGCGCCAGCAGGATTCGGTGGCCAACCCAAGAGACCCAGTACTTC CASRIRWPTQETQYF - TRBV5-1 - TRBJ2-5
TGTGCCAGCAGCTCGGAGGGACAGGGGATCCTAAGACAGCAGTTCTTC CASSSEGQGILRQQFF TRBD1 TRBV11-2 - TRBJ2-1
TGCGCCAGCAGCTTTGACAGGGATGGTAGGGAGCAGTACTTC CASSFDRDGREQYF TRBD1 TRBV5-1 - TRBJ2-7
TGTGCCAGCACCACGACAAGGGAGGAGCAGTACTTC CASTTTREEQYF - TRBV5-6 - TRBJ2-7
TGTGCCAGTAGTACAACAGGGGTAGGAGACTTATTGGGGGCCTCCAATCAGCCCCAGCATTTT CASSTTGVGDLLGASNQPQHF TRBD1 TRBV19 few TRBJ1-5
TGTGCCAGCAGTCCCAGACAGCCAAGGATTGCGCAGTATTTT CASSPRQPRIAQYF - TRBV6-5 - TRBJ2-3
TGTGCCAGCCGCAACCGGCTAGCGGCCTACAATAAGCAGTTCTTC CASRNRLAAYNKQFF TRBD2 TRBV7-2 - TRBJ2-1
TGCAGCGTTGTAGGCGTCGGGTGGGGGAAGGGGGTGAATGAGCAGTTCTTC CSVVGVGWGKGVNEQFF - TRBV29-1 - TRBJ2-1
TGTGCCAGCAGCGTAGCGGGACAGTCCTACGAGCAGTACTTC CASSVAGQSYEQYF TRBD1 TRBV9 few TRBJ2-7
TGCGCCAGCAGCTTGGGGAGCGGGGTGGATGAGCAGTTCTTC CASSLGSGVDEQFF TRBD2 TRBV5-1 few TRBJ2-1
TGCGCCAGCAGACGAAAATCCAGACAGGGCTACAATGAGCAGTTCTTC CASRRKSRQGYNEQFF TRBD1 TRBV23-1 few TRBJ2-1
TGCAGCGTTGAAGATCTCCTGTACGAGCAGTACTTC CSVEDLLYEQYF - TRBV29-1 - TRBJ2-7
TGTGCCAGCAGCGTCGGACAGGGGGCAGAGGAGCAGTACTTC CASSVGQGAEEQYF TRBD1 TRBV9 - TRBJ2-7
TGTGCCTGGCGTAACCCGGCCAGCAACATTCAGTACTTC CAWRNPASNIQYF - TRBV30 few TRBJ2-4
TGTGCCAGCAGCTTAGGAGGATCGGCCTACGAGCAGTACTTC CASSLGGSAYEQYF - TRBV7-2 few TRBJ2-7
TGCAGCGTCAGAGGGGACACCCGAAGGGACTATGGCTACACCTTC CSVRGDTRRDYGYTF - TRBV29-1 - TRBJ1-2
TGCAGCGTTCGAGGCAGGGCGATCGACGAGCAGTACTTC CSVRGRAIDEQYF - TRBV29-1 - TRBJ2-7
TGCAGCGAAACAACTAGCGGGAGGTGGAATGAGCAGTTCTTC CSETTSGRWNEQFF TRBD2 TRBV29-1 few TRBJ2-1
TGTGCCAGCAGCTTAGACAATCAGCCCCAGCATTTT CASSLDNQPQHF - TRBV7-9 - TRBJ1-5
TGTGCCTGGAGTGGTACAGTTATGAACACTGAAGCTTTCTTT CAWSGTVMNTEAFF - TRBV30 - TRBJ1-1
TGCAGCGTGGGGGAGCCAGATACGCAGTATTTT CSVGEPDTQYF - TRBV29-1 - TRBJ2-3
TGTGCCAGCAGCCTTGGGCTTTACGCGAACACCGGGGAGCTGTTTTTT CASSLGLYANTGELFF - TRBV7-2 - TRBJ2-2
TGTGCCTGGAGTAGCTCCTACAATGAGCAGTTCTTC CAWSSSYNEQFF - TRBV30 - TRBJ2-1
TGTGCCAGCGCGAGAACGAAGGAGCAGTACTTC CASARTKEQYF - TRBV2 once TRBJ2-7
TGCGCCAGCAGCTTGGAGTACCAAGAGACCCAGTACTTC CASSLEYQETQYF - TRBV5-1 - TRBJ2-5
TGTGCCAGCAGCTTAACCGGGACAGGACTTTTCTTT CASSLTGTGLFF TRBD1 TRBV7-2 few TRBJ1-1
TGTGCCTGGAGTGAAAAGAGCAATCAGCCCCAGCATTTT CAWSEKSNQPQHF - TRBV30 - TRBJ1-5
TGCAGCGGGACCGGGACTAGTCTTCGGAATGAGCAGTTCTTC CSGTGTSLRNEQFF TRBD2 TRBV29-1 few TRBJ2-1
TGCAGCGTTGAAGAAATAGACAAAACGGACGGCTACACCTTC CSVEEIDKTDGYTF - TRBV29-1 - TRBJ1-2
TGTGCCAGCAGTTTCGGGGTGAGGACCCAGTACTTC CASSFGVRTQYF - TRBV28 few TRBJ2-5
TGCGCCAGCAGCGTACAGGGAGGGGATGGCTACACCTTC CASSVQGGDGYTF - TRBV5-1 few TRBJ1-2
TGTGCCAGCAGTGGTCCACAGGGGAAACACGAGCAGTACTTC CASSGPQGKHEQYF TRBD1 TRBV2 - TRBJ2-7
TGTGCCAGCAGCTTGGATCGGGGCGAGCAGTTCTTC CASSLDRGEQFF - TRBV5-4 few TRBJ2-1
TGCAGTGGCGGGCCCTACAATGAGCAGTTCTTC CSGGPYNEQFF - TRBV20-1 once TRBJ2-1
TGTGCCAGCAGTTTAGGGCTAGCGGGAGGTTCCATCTCCTACAATGAGCAGTTCTTC CASSLGLAGGSISYNEQFF TRBD2 TRBV27 few TRBJ2-1
TGTGCCAGCAGCCGGACAGGGAGGGCCTACACCTTC CASSRTGRAYTF TRBD1 TRBV5-6 - TRBJ1-2
TGTGCCAGCAGCCAACAGACTAGCGGGACCACAGATACGCAGTATTTT CASSQQTSGTTDTQYF TRBD2 TRBV6-6 - TRBJ2-3
TGTGCCGTGGCAGGGACATCCCGTTCCTACGAGCAGTACTTC CAVAGTSRSYEQYF - TRBV10-3 few TRBJ2-7
TGCGCCAGCAGCTTGGGAGGGACCGACAATCAGCCCCAGCATTTT CASSLGGTDNQPQHF - TRBV5-1 - TRBJ1-5
TGCAGCGTTGTACAGCTATTGAACACTGAAGCTTTCTTT CSVVQLLNTEAFF - TRBV29-1 few TRBJ1-1
TGCGCCAGCAGCCCGACAGGGGTGGTCGGGGAGCTGTTTTTT CASSPTGVVGELFF TRBD1 TRBV5-1 few TRBJ2-2
TGTGCCTGGAAGGGGCTTTCCTATGGCTACACCTTC CAWKGLSYGYTF - TRBV30 - TRBJ1-2
TGTGCCAGTAGGTCCCCCTGGACTGAAGCTTTCTTT CASRSPWTEAFF - TRBV19 few TRBJ1-1
TGCAGCGTTCAAAGACTAGCTTCTCCTGGTGCGCAGTATTTT CSVQRLASPGAQYF TRBD2 TRBV29-1 - TRBJ2-3
TGCAGCGCGCGCCGGGACCATGACAATGAGCAGTTCTTC CSARRDHDNEQFF - TRBV29-1 - TRBJ2-1
TGTGCCTACTCGGGGTTAATCAATCAGCCCCAGCATTTT CAYSGLINQPQHF - TRBV30 - TRBJ1-5
TGTGCCAGCAGTCCCGGGACAGGTCTAGGGGCGCAGTATTTT CASSPGTGLGAQYF TRBD1 TRBV28 few TRBJ2-3
TGTGCCTGGAGTACCGGGGCGACCGATACGCAGTATTTT CAWSTGATDTQYF - TRBV30 few TRBJ2-3
TGTGCCAGCAGTTTGTCGGGGGCCAGAAACACCATATATTTT CASSLSGARNTIYF - TRBV28 - TRBJ1-3
TGTGCCAGCAGTGTCAACGCCGGCACAGATACGCAGTATTTT CASSVNAGTDTQYF - TRBV2 - TRBJ2-3
TGCGCCAGCAGCCCGGGAGGGGACAATGAGCAGTTCTTC CASSPGGDNEQFF TRBD2 TRBV5-1 - TRBJ2-1
TGTGCCAGCAGCCCATCGACAGGGAACTCCTACGAGCAGTACTTC CASSPSTGNSYEQYF TRBD1 TRBV9 - TRBJ2-7
TGCAGCGCAACTCCCCCGGGACAGGGGGCACGAGGCAGGTCCGAGCAGTACTTC CSATPPGQGARGRSEQYF TRBD1 TRBV29-1 - TRBJ2-7
TGTGCCTGGAGCGGGGGGGGAGCGGCCAAAAACATTCAGTACTTC CAWSGGGAAKNIQYF TRBD2 TRBV30 - TRBJ2-4